This T cell receptor beta chain came from a study of blood T cell repertoires in COVID-19. On the study more broadly: In each case, the material was cDNA or gDNA derived from T cells, B-cell-depleted T cells, or PBMCs.

Germline-derived CDR1 and CDR2 are KGHDR and SFDVKD. Trimming shortened V by 3 bases and J by 0 bases, and 10 bases separated the two germline ends. This CDR3 has 15 residues. Original data processing: Reference gene primer amplification gave nucleated cell count estimates. Profiling relied on immunoSEQ multiplex PCR, and the TCRdb table lists in-frame clones only, not all of them. From that table come the V and J calls and clone size; the DNA was used to work out D and trimming. The data show around 81,000 clones, approximately 85% seen once. V and J are TRBV24-1 and TRBJ1-1; perhaps TRBD1 as D (5 bases). The specimen was peripheral blood. This clonotype was sampled from a man between 70 and 80 years old with acute or convalescent COVID-19. The CDR3 protein is CATSDGRALNTEAFF. Here the CDR3 DNA reads TGTGCCACCAGTGATGGCAGGGCACTGAACACTGAAGCTTTCTTT.